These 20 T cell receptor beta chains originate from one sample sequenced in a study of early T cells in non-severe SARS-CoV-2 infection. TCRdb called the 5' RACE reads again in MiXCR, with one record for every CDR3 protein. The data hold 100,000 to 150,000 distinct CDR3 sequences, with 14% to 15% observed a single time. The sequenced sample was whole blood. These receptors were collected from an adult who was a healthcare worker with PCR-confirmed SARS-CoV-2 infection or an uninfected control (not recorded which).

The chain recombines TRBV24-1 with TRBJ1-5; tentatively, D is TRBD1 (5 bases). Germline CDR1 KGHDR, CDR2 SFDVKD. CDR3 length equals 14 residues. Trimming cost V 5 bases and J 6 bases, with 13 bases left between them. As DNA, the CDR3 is TGTGCCACCAGTGCCGCAGGGACTAGTCAGCCCCAGCATTTT. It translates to CATSAAGTSQPQHF.

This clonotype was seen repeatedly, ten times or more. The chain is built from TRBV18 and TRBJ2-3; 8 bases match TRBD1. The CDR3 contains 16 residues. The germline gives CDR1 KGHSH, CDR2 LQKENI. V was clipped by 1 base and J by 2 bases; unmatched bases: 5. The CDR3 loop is CASSPQTGGATDTQYF. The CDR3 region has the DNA TGTGCCAGCTCACCACAAACAGGGGGTGCCACAGATACGCAGTATTTT.

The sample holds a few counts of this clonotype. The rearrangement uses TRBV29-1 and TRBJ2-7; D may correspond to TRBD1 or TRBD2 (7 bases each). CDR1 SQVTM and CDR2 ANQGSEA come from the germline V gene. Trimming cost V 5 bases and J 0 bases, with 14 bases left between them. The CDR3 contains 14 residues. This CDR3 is CSVKSGGGSYEQYF. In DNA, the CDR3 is TGCAGCGTTAAATCAGGGGGGGGCTCCTACGAGCAGTACTTC.

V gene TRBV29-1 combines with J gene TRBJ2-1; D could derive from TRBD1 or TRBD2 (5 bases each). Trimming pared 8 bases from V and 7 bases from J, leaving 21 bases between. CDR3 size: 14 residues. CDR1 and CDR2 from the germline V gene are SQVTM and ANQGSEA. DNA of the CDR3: TGCAGCTCACGAGGGCAGGGTCGAGGAAATGAGCAGTTCTTC. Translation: CSSRGQGRGNEQFF.

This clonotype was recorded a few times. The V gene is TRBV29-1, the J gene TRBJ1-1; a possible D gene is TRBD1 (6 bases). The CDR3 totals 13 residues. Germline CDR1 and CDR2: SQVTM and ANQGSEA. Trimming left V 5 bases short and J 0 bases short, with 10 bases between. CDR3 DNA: TGCAGCGTTTCGGACAGCTTGAACACTGAAGCTTTCTTT. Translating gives CSVSDSLNTEAFF.

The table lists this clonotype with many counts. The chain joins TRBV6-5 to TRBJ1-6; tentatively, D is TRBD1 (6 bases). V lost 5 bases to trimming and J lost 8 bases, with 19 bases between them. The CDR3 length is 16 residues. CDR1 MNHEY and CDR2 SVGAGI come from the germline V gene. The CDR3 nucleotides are TGTGCCAGCAGTCCCAACAGGGTCCGTTTCGATTCACCCCTCCACTTT. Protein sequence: CASSPNRVRFDSPLHF.

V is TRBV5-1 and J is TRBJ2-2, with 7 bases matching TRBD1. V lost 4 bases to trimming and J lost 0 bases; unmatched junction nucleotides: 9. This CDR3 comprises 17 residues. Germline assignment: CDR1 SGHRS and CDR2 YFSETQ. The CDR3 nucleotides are TGCGCCAGCAGCCCCCAACAGGGGTTCGCGAACACCGGGGAGCTGTTTTTT. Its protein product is CASSPQQGFANTGELFF.

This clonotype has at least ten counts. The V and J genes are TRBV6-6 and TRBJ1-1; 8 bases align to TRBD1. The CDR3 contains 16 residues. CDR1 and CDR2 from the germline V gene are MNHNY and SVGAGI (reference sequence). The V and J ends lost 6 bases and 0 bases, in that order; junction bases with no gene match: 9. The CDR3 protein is CASRISGQGMNTEAFF. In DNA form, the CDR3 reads TGTGCCAGCAGAATAAGTGGACAGGGCATGAACACTGAAGCTTTCTTT.

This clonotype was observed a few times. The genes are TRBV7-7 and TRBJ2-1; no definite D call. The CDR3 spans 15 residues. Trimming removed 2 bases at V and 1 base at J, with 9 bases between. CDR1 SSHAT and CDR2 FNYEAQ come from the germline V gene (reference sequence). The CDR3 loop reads CASSLSGESYNEQFF. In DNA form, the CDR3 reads TGTGCCAGCAGCTTATCTGGGGAATCCTACAATGAGCAGTTCTTC.

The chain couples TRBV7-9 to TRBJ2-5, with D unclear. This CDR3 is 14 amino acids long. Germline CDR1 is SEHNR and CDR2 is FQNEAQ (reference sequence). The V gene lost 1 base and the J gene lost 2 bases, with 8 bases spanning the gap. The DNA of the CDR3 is TGTGCCAGCAGCTTAGAATTGGCGCAAGAGACCCAGTACTTC. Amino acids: CASSLELAQETQYF.

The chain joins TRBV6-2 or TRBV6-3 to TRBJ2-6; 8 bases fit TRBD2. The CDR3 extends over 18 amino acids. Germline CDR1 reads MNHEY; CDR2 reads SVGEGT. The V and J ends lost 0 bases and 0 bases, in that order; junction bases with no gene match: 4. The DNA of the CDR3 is TGTGCCAGCAGTTACTCAAGCGGGGGATTCTCTGGGGCCAACGTCCTGACTTTC. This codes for CASSYSSGGFSGANVLTF.

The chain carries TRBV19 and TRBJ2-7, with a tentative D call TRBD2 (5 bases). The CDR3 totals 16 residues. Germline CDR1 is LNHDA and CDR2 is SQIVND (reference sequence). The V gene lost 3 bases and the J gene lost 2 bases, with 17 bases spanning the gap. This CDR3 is CASSIRPGGGPYEQYF. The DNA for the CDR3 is TGTGCCAGTAGTATTCGCCCGGGTGGAGGACCCTACGAGCAGTACTTC.

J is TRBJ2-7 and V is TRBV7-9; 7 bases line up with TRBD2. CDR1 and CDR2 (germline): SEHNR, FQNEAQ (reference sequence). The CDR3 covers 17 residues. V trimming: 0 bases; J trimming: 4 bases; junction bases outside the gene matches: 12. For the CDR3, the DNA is TGTGCCAGCAGCTTAGCTACGTCCGGGGACTACCTATACGAGCAGTACTTC. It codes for CASSLATSGDYLYEQYF.

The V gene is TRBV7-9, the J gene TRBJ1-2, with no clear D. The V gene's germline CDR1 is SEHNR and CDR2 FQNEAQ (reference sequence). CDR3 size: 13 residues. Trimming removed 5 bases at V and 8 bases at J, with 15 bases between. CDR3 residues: CASSLTTTLGYTF. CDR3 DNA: TGTGCCAGCAGCCTGACGACGACACTCGGCTACACCTTC.

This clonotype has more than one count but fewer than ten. The CDR3 loop is CASSGDENEQYF. CDR3 in DNA: TGTGCCAGCAGCGGGGACGAGAACGAGCAGTACTTC. The chain couples TRBV5-4 to TRBJ2-7; D may be TRBD1 or TRBD2 (5 bases each). The germline V and J ends were trimmed by 4 bases and 5 bases, with 10 bases remaining between them. CDR1 is SGHNT, CDR2 YYREEE, per germline (reference sequence). CDR3 length equals 12 residues.

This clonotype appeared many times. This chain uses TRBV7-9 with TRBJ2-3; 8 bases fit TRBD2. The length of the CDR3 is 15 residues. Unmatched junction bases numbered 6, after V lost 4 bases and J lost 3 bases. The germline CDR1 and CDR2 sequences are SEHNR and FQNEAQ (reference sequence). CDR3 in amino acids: CASSYRGGTTDTQYF. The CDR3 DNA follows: TGTGCCAGCAGCTACCGGGGGGGCACGACAGATACGCAGTATTTT.

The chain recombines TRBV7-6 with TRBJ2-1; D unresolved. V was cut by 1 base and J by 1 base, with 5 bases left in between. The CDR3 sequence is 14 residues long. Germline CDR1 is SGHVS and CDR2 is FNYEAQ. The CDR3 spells CASSLEESYNEQFF. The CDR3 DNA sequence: TGTGCCAGCAGCTTAGAAGAATCCTACAATGAGCAGTTCTTC.

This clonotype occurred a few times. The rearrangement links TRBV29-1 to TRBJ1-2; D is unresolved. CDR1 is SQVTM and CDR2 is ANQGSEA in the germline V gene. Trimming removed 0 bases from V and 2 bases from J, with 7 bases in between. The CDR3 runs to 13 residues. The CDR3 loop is CSVEEVANYGYTF. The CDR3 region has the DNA TGCAGCGTTGAAGAAGTGGCCAACTATGGCTACACCTTC.

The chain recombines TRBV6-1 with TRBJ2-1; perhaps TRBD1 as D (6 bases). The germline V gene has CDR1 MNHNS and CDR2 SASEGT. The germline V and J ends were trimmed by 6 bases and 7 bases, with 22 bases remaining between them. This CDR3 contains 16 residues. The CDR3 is CASSHGLRGSGNEQFF. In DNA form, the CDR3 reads TGTGCCAGCAGCCACGGGCTCAGGGGCTCGGGGAATGAGCAGTTCTTC.

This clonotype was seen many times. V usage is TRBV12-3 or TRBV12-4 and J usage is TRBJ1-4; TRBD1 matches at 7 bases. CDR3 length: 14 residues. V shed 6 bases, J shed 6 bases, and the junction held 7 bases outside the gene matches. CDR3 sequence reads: CASSSDRVDEKLFF. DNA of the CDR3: TGTGCCAGCAGCTCCGACAGGGTCGATGAAAAACTGTTTTTT.